The next 21 T cell receptor beta chains were all read from a single sample in a study of T cells after yellow fever vaccination. TCRdb fed the 5' RACE reads into MiXCR, producing one record per CDR3 protein. There are some 560,000 distinct CDR3 sequences in the sample; approximately 16% occur only once, and 15% to 20% lies in the top ten. The sequenced sample was PBMCs, obtained about 5 days after the first yellow fever vaccination. The source of these receptors is a man aged 18 to 30 who received the YFV17D yellow fever vaccine.

The V gene is TRBV6-2 or TRBV6-3, the J gene TRBJ2-7; the D gene is possibly TRBD1 (5 bases). Per germline, CDR1 MNHEY and CDR2 SVGEGT. The CDR3 is made up of 14 amino acids. Trimming removed 2 bases from V and 2 bases from J, with 10 bases in between. The CDR3 is CASSYDSNTYEQYV. CDR3 nucleotide sequence: TGTGCCAGCAGTTACGACAGCAACACCTACGAGCAGTACGTC.

The chain uses TRBV27 and TRBJ2-3, with TRBD2 matching 8 bases. Germline CDR1 and CDR2: MNHEY and SMNVEV (reference sequence). This CDR3 is 13 amino acids long. Losses at the gene ends were 4 bases for V and 8 bases for J; bases not matched to a gene: 5. The CDR3 DNA is TGTGCCAGCAGTTCCCCACTAGCGGTTACGCAGTATTTT. It encodes CASSSPLAVTQYF.

This chain joins TRBV7-2 and TRBJ1-6, with D possibly TRBD1 on 5 matching bases. CDR1 and CDR2 from the germline V gene are SGHTA and FQGNSA. This CDR3 is built from 15 residues. The germline V and J ends were trimmed by 2 bases and 4 bases, with 9 bases remaining between them. As DNA, the CDR3 is TGTGCCAGCAGCTTAAACCAGGGTTATAATTCACCCCTCCACTTT. Protein: CASSLNQGYNSPLHF.

The chain employs TRBV7-9 and TRBJ2-7; maybe TRBD2 (6 bases). This CDR3 is built from 16 residues. Trimming took off 4 bases at V and 7 bases at J, with 23 bases between the two ends. Per germline, CDR1 SEHNR and CDR2 FQNEAQ (reference sequence). The CDR3 region has the DNA TGTGCCAGCAGCTCACACCCGACGGGACTCCCCTCTGAGCAGTACTTC. Translated, it gives CASSSHPTGLPSEQYF.

This chain connects TRBV7-8 to TRBJ1-2, with 8 bases that match TRBD1. The length of the CDR3 is 14 residues. Unmatched junction bases numbered 7, after V lost 5 bases and J lost 5 bases. The V gene's germline CDR1 is SGHVS and CDR2 FQNEAQ. The CDR3 here is CASSPTGVVYGYTF. For the CDR3, the DNA is TGTGCCAGCAGCCCGACAGGGGTTGTGTATGGCTACACCTTC. The full variable domain, in which reference TRBV7-8 and TRBJ1-2 provide the parts outside the CDR3, is GAGVSQSPRYKVAKRGQDVALRCDPISGHVSLFWYQQALGQGPEFLTYFQNEAQLDKSGLPSDRFFAERPEGSVSTLKIQRTQQEDSAVYLCASSPTGVVYGYTFGSGTRLTVV.

V usage is TRBV7-9 and J usage is TRBJ1-2; the match to TRBD1 covers 7 bases. CDR1 is SEHNR and CDR2 is FQNEAQ in the germline V gene (reference sequence). Trimming took 2 bases from V and 6 from J; bases not matched to a gene: 6. This CDR3 comprises 14 residues. The CDR3 loop is CASSLTTGENGYTF. CDR3 nucleotides: TGTGCCAGCAGCTTAACAACAGGGGAAAATGGCTACACCTTC.

The chain combines TRBV12-3 or TRBV12-4 with TRBJ1-1, with D tentatively TRBD1 (6 bases). The CDR3 length is 13 residues. V was pared by 3 bases and J by 8 bases, with 13 bases between. CDR3 coding DNA: TGTGCCAGCAGTTTCTTAGGACAGTACGAAGCTTTCTTT. Amino acids: CASSFLGQYEAFF.

This chain links TRBV6-1 with TRBJ1-1; D gene uncertain. V shed 4 bases and J shed 1 base, with 4 bases lying between them. The germline gives CDR1 MNHNS, CDR2 SASEGT. The CDR3 spans 12 residues. The DNA of the CDR3 is TGTGCCAGCAGTGCCTCGAACACTGAAGCTTTCTTT. This sequence encodes CASSASNTEAFF.

The V call is TRBV4-1, the J call TRBJ1-6, with TRBD1 identical over 8 bases. Germline assignment: CDR1 MGHRA and CDR2 YSYEKL. The ends lost 3 bases at V and 14 bases at J; junction bases unmatched: 12. CDR3 length: 15 amino acids. CDR3 nucleotide sequence: TGCGCCAGCAGCCACGTAGGACAGGGCTTCGTGACCCTCCACTTT. Translated, it gives CASSHVGQGFVTLHF.

This clonotype was recorded a few times. The chain carries TRBV18 and TRBJ2-3; TRBD1 matches 10 bases. CDR1 and CDR2 from the germline V gene are KGHSH and LQKENI. V was pared by 3 bases and J by 4 bases, with 4 bases of the junction left unmatched. The CDR3 totals 15 residues. The CDR3 loop is CASSPDRGASDTQYF. CDR3 nucleotides: TGTGCCAGCTCACCGGACAGGGGGGCATCAGATACGCAGTATTTT.

At least ten counts were recorded for this clonotype. The gene calls are TRBV4-1 and TRBJ2-7, with TRBD2 matching 11 bases. The CDR3 has 15 residues. J gave up 2 bases and V 1 base, and 1 base lay outside the gene matches. The germline gives CDR1 MGHRA, CDR2 YSYEKL. The chain's CDR3 is CASSQGLAGTYEQYF. The CDR3 nucleotides are TGCGCCAGCAGCCAAGGACTAGCGGGGACCTACGAGCAGTACTTC.

This clonotype came up a few times. This sequence joins TRBV20-1 and TRBJ1-6, with D possibly TRBD1 on 6 matching bases. The germline V gene has CDR1 DFQATT and CDR2 SNEGSKA (reference sequence). The CDR3 sequence is 16 residues long. Trimming pared 6 bases from V and 6 bases from J, leaving 21 bases between. This CDR3 reads CSAAAGEQGGNSPLHF. The DNA of the CDR3 is TGCAGTGCCGCCGCGGGTGAACAGGGTGGTAATTCACCCCTCCACTTT.

This clonotype has just a few counts. V usage is TRBV24-1 and J usage is TRBJ2-5; a weak D match, TRBD1 (7 bases). Trimming cost V 7 bases and J 0 bases, with 17 bases left between them. The CDR3 length is 16 residues. Germline-derived CDR1 and CDR2 are KGHDR and SFDVKD. The CDR3 is CATSLRGPGDQETQYF. For the CDR3, the DNA is TGTGCCACCAGCCTAAGGGGGCCGGGGGACCAAGAGACCCAGTACTTC.

This clonotype turned up a few times. This rearrangement joins TRBV29-1 to TRBJ1-5; D not certain. The CDR3 runs to 13 residues. The germline V gene encodes CDR1 SQVTM and CDR2 ANQGSEA. Deletions cut 0 bases from V and 0 bases from J, with 3 bases between. Written as DNA, the CDR3 is TGCAGCGTTGAAGAGTATAGCAATCAGCCCCAGCATTTT. Protein: CSVEEYSNQPQHF.

The chain is built from TRBV24-1 and TRBJ2-1; 8 nucleotides match TRBD1. J lost 8 bases, V lost 4 bases, and 6 bases had no gene match. From germline, CDR1 is KGHDR and CDR2 SFDVKD. There are 14 residues in the CDR3. This chain's CDR3 is CATSDTGQGHEQFF. The CDR3 DNA sequence: TGTGCCACCAGTGACACCGGACAGGGCCATGAGCAGTTCTTC.

Ten or more counts support this clonotype. This chain links TRBV12-3 or TRBV12-4 with TRBJ2-3; D may be TRBD1 (5 bases). The CDR3 runs to 15 residues. V lost 1 base, J lost 2 bases, and 10 bases lay in between. The CDR3 protein is CASSLEGHLTDTQYF. For the CDR3, the DNA is TGTGCCAGCAGTTTAGAGGGGCACCTCACAGATACGCAGTATTTT.

This rearrangement joins TRBV20-1 to TRBJ2-3; D possibly uses TRBD1 or TRBD2 (5 bases each). The CDR3 length is 16 residues. The germline V gene encodes CDR1 DFQATT and CDR2 SNEGSKA (reference sequence). V was trimmed by 5 bases and J by 1 base, leaving 19 bases between them. The CDR3 DNA follows: TGCAGTGCTCACCTCCGGGGCTCTATACGCACAGATACGCAGTATTTT. Protein sequence: CSAHLRGSIRTDTQYF.

The sample holds a few counts of this clonotype. This chain uses TRBV4-1 with TRBJ2-3; TRBD2 aligns across 8 bases. The junction had 7 bases not matched to a gene; V was cut back by 4 bases and J by 1 base. CDR1 MGHRA and CDR2 YSYEKL come from the germline V gene. The CDR3 extends over 16 amino acids. The CDR3 reads CASSLLGSGGTDTQYF. In DNA, the CDR3 is TGCGCCAGCAGCCTACTGGGTAGCGGGGGCACAGATACGCAGTATTTT.

The chain is built from TRBV25-1 and TRBJ2-7, with D possibly matching TRBD2 (5 bases). The V end was cut by 7 bases, the J end by 1 base, with 11 bases between. Germline V gene sequence: CDR1 MGHDK, CDR2 SYGVNS. This CDR3 has 13 amino acids. CDR3 loop: CASKATGSYEQYV. The CDR3 DNA reads TGTGCCAGCAAAGCGACGGGATCCTACGAGCAGTACGTC.

V usage is TRBV5-4 and J usage is TRBJ1-5, with a possible D match to TRBD1 (5 bases). The germline CDR1 and CDR2 sequences are SGHNT and YYREEE (reference sequence). There are 14 residues in the CDR3. Trimming removed 5 bases from V and 0 bases from J, with 9 bases in between. CDR3 loop: CASSSGTSNQPQHF. The CDR3 DNA sequence: TGTGCCAGCAGTAGTGGGACTAGCAATCAGCCCCAGCATTTT.

The table lists this clonotype with a count of one. The V and J genes are TRBV5-1 and TRBJ2-5, with D hard to call. Germline lookup yields CDR1 SGHRS and CDR2 YFSETQ. This CDR3 contains 13 residues. The germline V and J ends were trimmed by 5 bases and 5 bases, with 13 bases remaining between them. For the CDR3, the DNA is TGCGCCAGCAGGGAAGGACGCTTCGAGACCCAGTACTTC. Translating it yields CASREGRFETQYF. Using reference TRBV5-1 and TRBJ2-5 for the parts outside the CDR3, the full variable domain is KAGVTQTPRYLIKTRGQQVTLSCSPISGHRSVSWYQQTPGQGLQFLFEYFSETQRNKGNFPGRFSGRQFSNSRSEMNVSTLELGDSALYLCASREGRFETQYFGPGTRLLVL.